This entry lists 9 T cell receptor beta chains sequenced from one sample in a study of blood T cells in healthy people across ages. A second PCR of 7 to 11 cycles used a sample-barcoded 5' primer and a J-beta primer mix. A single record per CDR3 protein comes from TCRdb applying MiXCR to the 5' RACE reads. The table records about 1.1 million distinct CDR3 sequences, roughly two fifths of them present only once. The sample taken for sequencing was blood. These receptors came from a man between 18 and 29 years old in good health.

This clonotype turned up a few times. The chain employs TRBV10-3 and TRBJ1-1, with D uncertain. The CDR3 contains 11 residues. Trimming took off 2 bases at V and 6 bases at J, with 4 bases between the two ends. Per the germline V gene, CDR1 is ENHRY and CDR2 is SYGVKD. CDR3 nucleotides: TGTGCCATCAGTGAGGGAGCTGAAGCTTTCTTT. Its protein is CAISEGAEAFF.

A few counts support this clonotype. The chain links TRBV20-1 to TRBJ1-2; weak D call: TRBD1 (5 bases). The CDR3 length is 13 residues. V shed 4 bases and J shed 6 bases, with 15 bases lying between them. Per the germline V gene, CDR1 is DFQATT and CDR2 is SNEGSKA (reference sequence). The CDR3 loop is CSAMKGATDGYTF. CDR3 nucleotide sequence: TGCAGTGCTATGAAAGGGGCAACGGATGGCTACACCTTC.

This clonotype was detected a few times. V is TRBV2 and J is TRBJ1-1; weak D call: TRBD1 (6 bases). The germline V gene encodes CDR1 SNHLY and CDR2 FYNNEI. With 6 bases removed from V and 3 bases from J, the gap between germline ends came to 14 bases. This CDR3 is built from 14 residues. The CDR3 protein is CASREGVRDTEAFF. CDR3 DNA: TGTGCCAGCAGGGAGGGGGTTAGGGACACTGAAGCTTTCTTT.

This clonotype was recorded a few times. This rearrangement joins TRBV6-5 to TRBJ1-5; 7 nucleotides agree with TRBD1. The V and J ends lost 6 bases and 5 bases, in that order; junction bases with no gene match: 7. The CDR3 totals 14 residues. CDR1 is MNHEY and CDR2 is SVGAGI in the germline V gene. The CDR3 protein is CASRPRDSYQPQHF. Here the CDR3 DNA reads TGTGCCAGCAGACCACGGGACAGCTATCAGCCCCAGCATTTT.

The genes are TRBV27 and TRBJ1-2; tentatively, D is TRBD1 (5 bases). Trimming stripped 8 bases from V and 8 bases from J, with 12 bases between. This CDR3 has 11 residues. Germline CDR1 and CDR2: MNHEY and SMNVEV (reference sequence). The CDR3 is CASSGTRGYTF. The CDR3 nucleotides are TGTGCCAGCTCTGGGACGCGAGGCTACACCTTC.

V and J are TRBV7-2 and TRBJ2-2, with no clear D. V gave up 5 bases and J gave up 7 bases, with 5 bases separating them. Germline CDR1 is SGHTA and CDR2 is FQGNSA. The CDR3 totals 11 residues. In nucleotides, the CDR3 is TGTGCCAGCAGCCAATACGGGGAGCTGTTTTTT. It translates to CASSQYGELFF.

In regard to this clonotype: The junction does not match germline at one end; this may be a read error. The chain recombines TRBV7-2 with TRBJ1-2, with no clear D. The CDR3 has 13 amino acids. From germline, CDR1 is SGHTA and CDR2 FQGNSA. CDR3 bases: TGTGCCCGCAGCCCCAGTGCGGACGATGGCTACACCTTC. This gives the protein CARSPSADDGYTF.

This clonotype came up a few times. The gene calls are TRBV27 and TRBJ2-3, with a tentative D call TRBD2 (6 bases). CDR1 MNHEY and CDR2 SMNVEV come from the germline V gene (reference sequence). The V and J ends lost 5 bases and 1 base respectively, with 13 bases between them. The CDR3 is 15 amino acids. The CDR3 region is CASSPGGYRTDTQYF. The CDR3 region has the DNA TGTGCCAGCAGTCCCGGAGGGTACCGCACAGATACGCAGTATTTT.

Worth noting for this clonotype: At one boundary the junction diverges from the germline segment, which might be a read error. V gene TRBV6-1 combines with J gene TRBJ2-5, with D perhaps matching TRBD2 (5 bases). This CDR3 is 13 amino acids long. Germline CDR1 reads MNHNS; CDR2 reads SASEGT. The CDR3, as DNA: TGTGCCGGCAGTCCCCCGGGGCAAGAGACCCAGTACTTC. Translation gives CAGSPPGQETQYF.